Below, one TCR beta chain is given with its context. Authors' processing steps: The authors estimated nucleated cell counts from reference gene primer amplification. The method was immunoSEQ multiplex PCR; TCRdb's version includes in-frame clones alone and lacks a portion of them. That table gives V, J and clone size, and the DNA gave D and trimming. The sample records 150,000 to 180,000 clones, about 79% being singletons. These data are taken from a study of blood T cell repertoires in COVID-19. Study background: Material from acute and convalescent COVID-19 was sourced from the United States, Italy and Spain. Sources were T cells, B-cell-depleted T cells, or PBMCs; the material itself was cDNA or gDNA.

Trimming took off 0 bases at V and 3 bases at J, with 8 bases between the two ends. CDR1 and CDR2 from the germline V gene are LNHNV and YYDKDF (reference sequence). The length of the CDR3 is 15 residues. The sample taken for sequencing was peripheral blood. The V gene is TRBV15, the J gene TRBJ2-2; D possibly corresponds to TRBD1 (5 bases). The TCR originated in a woman aged 60-70 years with acute or convalescent COVID-19. CDR3 region: CATSRDLTDTGELFF. CDR3 coding DNA: TGTGCCACCAGCAGAGACCTGACAGACACCGGGGAGCTGTTTTTT. Combining the CDR3 with reference TRBV15 and TRBJ2-2 gives the whole variable domain DAMVIQNPRYQVTQFGKPVTLSCSQTLNHNVMYWYQQKSSQAPKLLFHYYDKDFNNEADTPDNFQSRRPNTSFCFLDIRSPGLGDTAMYLCATSRDLTDTGELFFGEGSRLTVL.